Shown below are 9 T cell receptor beta chains from a single sample sequenced in a study of blood T cell repertoires in COVID-19. Assay: immunoSEQ multiplex PCR; the TCRdb copy retains only in-frame clones and omits some. The table has 150,000 to 200,000 clones, 80% seen once. The material sequenced was PBMCs or T cells enriched from blood (not recorded which). The receptors derive from a man aged 55 to 70 who had been exposed to COVID-19.

The rearrangement links TRBV30 to TRBJ2-7, with 11 nucleotides matching TRBD2. The CDR3 loop spans 16 amino acids. V lost 0 bases to trimming and J lost 6 bases; unmatched junction nucleotides: 10. CDR1 and CDR2 from the germline V gene are GTSNPN and SVGIG (reference sequence). The CDR3 DNA reads as TGTGCCTGGAGTGTACTAGCGGGAGTATACTCCATCGAGCAGTACTTC. Translation: CAWSVLAGVYSIEQYF.

This clone was observed a single time. The chain's CDR3 is CASSFDSANTEAFF. CDR3 nucleotide sequence: TGCGCCAGCAGCTTCGACAGTGCGAACACTGAAGCTTTCTTT. The chain has TRBV5-1 and TRBJ1-1; possible D gene TRBD1, 5 bases. CDR1 SGHRS and CDR2 YFSETQ come from the germline V gene. Between the trimmed V and J ends, which lost 2 bases and 1 base, there was a span of 9 bases. The CDR3 totals 14 residues.

The chain links TRBV5-1 to TRBJ2-7, with no clear D. The CDR3 is 13 residues long. The V end lost 4 bases, the J end lost 2 bases, and 10 bases lay between the germline ends. The V gene's germline CDR1 is SGHRS and CDR2 YFSETQ. This CDR3 reads CASSMTKAYEQYF. For the CDR3, the DNA is TGCGCCAGCAGCATGACAAAGGCCTACGAGCAGTACTTC. Looking up the rest from reference TRBV5-1 and TRBJ2-7 gives the full variable domain: KAGVTQTPRYLIKTRGQQVTLSCSPISGHRSVSWYQQTPGQGLQFLFEYFSETQRNKGNFPGRFSGRQFSNSRSEMNVSTLELGDSALYLCASSMTKAYEQYFGPGTRLTVT.

J is TRBJ2-7 and V is TRBV5-4; 14 bases agree with TRBD2. V shed 3 bases, J shed 6 bases, and the junction held 17 bases outside the gene matches. CDR1 and CDR2 (germline): SGHNT, YYREEE (reference sequence). The CDR3 sequence is 19 residues long. CDR3 protein: CASSSGRPGLAGAGGEQYF. CDR3 coding DNA: TGTGCCAGCAGCTCGGGACGGCCGGGACTAGCGGGAGCAGGGGGCGAGCAGTACTTC.

The chain links TRBV4-2 to TRBJ2-3, with 11 positions matching TRBD1. CDR1 is LGHNA and CDR2 is YNFKEQ in the germline V gene. The CDR3 has 16 amino acids. V shed 2 bases and J 3 bases; nucleotides not matched to a gene: 4. Here the CDR3 reads CASSQTGQGATDTQYF. The CDR3 DNA follows: TGTGCCAGCAGCCAAACTGGACAGGGGGCGACAGATACGCAGTATTTT.

The chain recombines TRBV6-4 with TRBJ1-5; TRBD1 matches 12 bases. The CDR3 spans 15 residues. CDR1 is MRHNA and CDR2 is SNTAGT in the germline V gene. Trimming cost V 3 bases and J 4 bases; bases outside gene matches: 1. The CDR3 DNA sequence: TGTGCCAGCAGTGAGGGACAGGGGGCAAATCAGCCCCAGCATTTT. The encoded protein is CASSEGQGANQPQHF.

This clone occurred many times. This CDR3 reads CASSRGGNSYEQYF. For the CDR3, the DNA is TGTGCCAGCAGCCGAGGGGGCAACTCCTACGAGCAGTACTTC. This sequence joins TRBV14 and TRBJ2-7; TRBD1 matches 7 bases. The CDR3 spans 14 residues. CDR1 SGHDN and CDR2 FVKESK come from the germline V gene. After removal of 4 bases from V and 0 bases from J, the junction contained 3 bases not matched to a gene.

The chain uses TRBV29-1 and TRBJ2-7; 8 positions agree with TRBD2. The CDR3 extends over 16 amino acids. Per the germline V gene, CDR1 is SQVTM and CDR2 is ANQGSEA. V lost 0 bases, J lost 0 bases, and 7 bases stayed unmatched. CDR3 amino acids: CSVEDWTGGPSYEQYF. DNA for the CDR3: TGCAGCGTTGAAGATTGGACGGGAGGGCCCTCCTACGAGCAGTACTTC.

The V call is TRBV7-2, the J call TRBJ2-1; the match to TRBD2 covers 9 bases. Germline V gene data show CDR1 as SGHTA and CDR2 as FQGNSA. Trimming cost V 5 bases and J 5 bases; bases outside gene matches: 7. The CDR3 totals 15 residues. CDR3 in amino acids: CASSVGLAKNNEQFF. The CDR3 coding sequence is TGTGCCAGCAGCGTCGGACTAGCGAAAAACAATGAGCAGTTCTTC.